This T cell receptor (beta chain) was sequenced in a study of early T cells in non-severe SARS-CoV-2 infection. On the study more broadly: With bulk RNA from unsorted whole blood as input, sequencing yielded unpaired chains. Findings of the study overall: Comparison of clonotypes with VDJdb favored anti-spike CD8 responses while missing private and CD4 specificities.

The CDR3 is made up of 16 amino acids. Looked up from germline, CDR1 is SGHRS and CDR2 is YFSETQ. The V end lost 0 bases, the J end lost 5 bases, and 17 bases lay between the germline ends. Individually, cDNA molecules had unique molecular identifiers attached to them. One entry per CDR3 protein, called by TCRdb with MiXCR from the 5' RACE reads. This table has about 46,000 distinct CDR3 sequences, approximately 9% appearing once. This clonotype was seen repeatedly, ten times or more. What it recognizes is unknown. The sequencing here drew on whole blood, taken at baseline. The sequence derives from an adult who was a healthcare worker with PCR-confirmed SARS-CoV-2 infection or an uninfected control (not recorded which). V usage is TRBV5-1 and J usage is TRBJ1-2; D gene unclear. CDR3 protein: CASSLEMWESGYGYTF. CDR3 bases: TGCGCCAGCAGCTTGGAGATGTGGGAATCGGGTTATGGCTACACCTTC.